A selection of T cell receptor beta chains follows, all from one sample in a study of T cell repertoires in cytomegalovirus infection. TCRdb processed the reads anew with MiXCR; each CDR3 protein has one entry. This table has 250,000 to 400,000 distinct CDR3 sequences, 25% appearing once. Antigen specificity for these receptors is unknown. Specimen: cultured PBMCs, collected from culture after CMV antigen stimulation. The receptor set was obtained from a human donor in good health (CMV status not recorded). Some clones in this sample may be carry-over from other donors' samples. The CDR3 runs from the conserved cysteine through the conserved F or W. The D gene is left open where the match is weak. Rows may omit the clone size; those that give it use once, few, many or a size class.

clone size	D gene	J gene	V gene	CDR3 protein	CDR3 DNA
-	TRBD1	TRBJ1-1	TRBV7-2	CASSLILTGGFAEAFF	TGTGCCAGCAGTTTAATCTTGACAGGGGGCTTCGCTGAAGCTTTCTTT
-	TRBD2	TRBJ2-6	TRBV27	CASSPPGGRGSGANVLTF	TGTGCCAGCAGTCCCCCGGGCGGGAGGGGATCTGGGGCCAACGTCCTGACTTTC
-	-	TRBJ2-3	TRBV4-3	CASSQDHMGPSTDTQYF	TGCGCCAGCAGCCAAGATCATATGGGGCCTAGCACAGATACGCAGTATTTT
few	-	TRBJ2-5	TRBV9	CASSHTGIETQYF	TGTGCCAGCAGCCACACAGGGATAGAGACCCAGTACTTC
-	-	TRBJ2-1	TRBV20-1	CSAYGLPAADYIADEQFF	TGCAGTGCCTACGGGCTCCCGGCGGCGGACTACATTGCGGATGAGCAGTTCTTC
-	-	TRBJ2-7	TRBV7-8	CASNPWGRDYEQYF	TGTGCCAGCAACCCCTGGGGCAGAGACTACGAGCAGTACTTC
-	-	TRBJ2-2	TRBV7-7	CASSFRKGHPNTGELFF	TGTGCCAGCAGCTTCAGGAAGGGGCACCCGAACACCGGGGAGCTGTTTTTT
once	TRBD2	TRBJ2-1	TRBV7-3	CASSTPAGEYNEQFF	TGTGCCAGCAGTACCCCGGCGGGAGAGTACAATGAGCAGTTCTTC
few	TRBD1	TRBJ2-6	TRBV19	CASSSPGQANSGANVLTF	TGTGCCAGTAGCAGTCCCGGACAGGCAAACTCTGGGGCCAACGTCCTGACTTTC
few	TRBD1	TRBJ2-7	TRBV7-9	CASSLSQGPYEQYF	TGTGCCAGCAGCTTATCACAGGGGCCCTACGAGCAGTACTTC
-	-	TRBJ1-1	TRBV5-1	CASSRGGSFSDTEAFF	TGCGCCAGCAGCCGGGGGGGGAGTTTCTCGGACACTGAAGCTTTCTTT
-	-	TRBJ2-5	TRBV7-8	CASSWETVAETQYF	TGTGCCAGCAGCTGGGAGACAGTCGCAGAGACCCAGTACTTC
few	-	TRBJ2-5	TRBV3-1	CASSQATSGETQYF	TGTGCCAGCAGCCAAGCTACTAGTGGAGAGACCCAGTACTTC
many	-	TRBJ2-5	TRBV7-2	CASSFGRAETQYF	TGTGCCAGCAGCTTTGGGCGGGCAGAGACCCAGTACTTC
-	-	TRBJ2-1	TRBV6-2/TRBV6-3	CASMLGLDLRGQFF	TGTGCCAGCATGCTGGGACTCGACCTCCGTGGGCAGTTCTTC
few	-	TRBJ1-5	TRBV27	CASSFEEGQPQHF	TGTGCCAGCAGTTTTGAGGAGGGTCAGCCCCAGCATTTT
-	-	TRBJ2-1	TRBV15	CATSVTGPVAYNEQFF	TGTGCCACCAGCGTAACCGGCCCAGTGGCTTACAATGAGCAGTTCTTC
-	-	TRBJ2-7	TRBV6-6	CVSSTSYEQYF	TGTGTCAGCAGTACCAGCTACGAGCAGTACTTC
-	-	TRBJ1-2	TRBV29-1	CSVEEGVGYGYTF	TGCAGCGTTGAAGAAGGGGTTGGGTATGGCTACACCTTC
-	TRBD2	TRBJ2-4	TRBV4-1	CASSQMGLAKNIQYF	TGCGCCAGCAGCCAGATGGGACTAGCGAAAAACATTCAGTACTTC